These T cell receptor beta chains were read from a single sample in a study of blood T cell repertoires in COVID-19. Generated by immunoSEQ multiplex PCR, the TCRdb table keeps only in-frame clones and is missing some. This table holds approximately 230,000 clones, around four fifths found once. Sample: peripheral blood. These receptors were taken from a man under 40 with active or convalescent COVID-19. The CDR3 runs from the conserved cysteine through the conserved F or W. D genes are given only for firm matches. The size field is filled for only some rows; it gives once, few, many or a size class.

V	J	size	D	DNA	CDR3
TRBV7-3	TRBJ1-1	.	.	TGTGCCAGCAGCTTAACAGGGGGGGCTGAAGCTTTCTTT	CASSLTGGAEAFF
TRBV6-6	TRBJ1-6	.	.	TGTGCCAGCAGGTCCGGACACAAGGTTTTACCCCTCCACTTT	CASRSGHKVLPLHF
TRBV7-6	TRBJ1-6	.	.	TGTGCCAGCAGCTCCAGCCACAGCTCCTATAATTCACCCCTCCACTTT	CASSSSHSSYNSPLHF
TRBV27	TRBJ2-3	.	TRBD2	TGTGCCAGCAGTGCTCCGGGACTAGCGGGACCAGATACGCAGTATTTT	CASSAPGLAGPDTQYF
TRBV5-4	TRBJ2-5	.	TRBD1	TGTGCCAGCAGCTACGGGACAGGAGGGGAGACCCAGTACTTC	CASSYGTGGETQYF
TRBV4-1	TRBJ2-3	.	.	TGCGCCAGCAGCCAAGAACCAGCGGTCACAGATACGCAGTATTTT	CASSQEPAVTDTQYF
TRBV19	TRBJ1-1	.	.	TGTGCCAGTAGTCAGGGCCTGAACACTGAAGCTTTCTTT	CASSQGLNTEAFF
TRBV4-3	TRBJ1-4	.	.	TGCGCCAGCAGCCAAGATTTTAGAGAGGGAAAACTGTTTTTT	CASSQDFREGKLFF
TRBV19	TRBJ2-1	.	.	TGTGCCAGTAGCCCCCGAGGCGGGGATGAGCAGTTCTTC	CASSPRGGDEQFF
TRBV28	TRBJ2-7	.	TRBD1	TGTGCCAGCACCTCGACAGGGCCCTACGAGCAGTACTTC	CASTSTGPYEQYF
TRBV6-5	TRBJ2-4	.	TRBD2	TGTGCCAGCAGTTACTCGCGGGGGGGGGCCAAAAACATTCAGTACTTC	CASSYSRGGAKNIQYF
TRBV5-1	TRBJ2-7	.	.	TGCGCCAGCAGCTTGAGCACCGGCGGTTACGAGCAGTACTTC	CASSLSTGGYEQYF
TRBV6-5	TRBJ1-5	.	TRBD1	TGTGCCAGCAGAGCCGACAGGGGATTCAATCAGCCCCAGCATTTT	CASRADRGFNQPQHF
TRBV7-6	TRBJ2-7	.	.	TGTGCCAGCAGCTTAGGACCTAGCGCCAACTACGAGCAGTACTTC	CASSLGPSANYEQYF
TRBV11-3	TRBJ2-7	.	.	TGTGCCAGCAGCCCAGGGGTAGTCGGCCACTACGAGCAGTACTTC	CASSPGVVGHYEQYF
TRBV5-4	TRBJ2-1	.	.	TGTGCCAGCAGCTACCCCGGGACTCGGGGTGTTGAGCAGTTCTTC	CASSYPGTRGVEQFF
TRBV6-5	TRBJ1-4	.	TRBD1	TGTGCCAGCAGCTCGGGACAGATAAATGAAAAACTGTTTTTT	CASSSGQINEKLFF
TRBV12-3/TRBV12-4	TRBJ1-5	.	.	TGTGCCAGCAGTGCATCGACAGTCCAGCCCCAGCATTTT	CASSASTVQPQHF
TRBV25-1	TRBJ1-2	.	.	TGTGCCAGCACCGGGACTAAACCCTATGGCTACACCTTC	CASTGTKPYGYTF
TRBV19	TRBJ1-5	few	.	TGTGCCAGTAGTATACTCTGGGACACCTATAGCAATCAGCCCCAGCATTTT	CASSILWDTYSNQPQHF
TRBV5-8	TRBJ1-1	.	.	TGTGCCAGCAGCTTTCACAAACACACTGAAGCTTTCTTT	CASSFHKHTEAFF
TRBV19	TRBJ1-5	.	.	TGTGCCAGTAGTATTGGCCAGGGTTTGGGGAATCAGCCCCAGCATTTT	CASSIGQGLGNQPQHF
TRBV7-2	TRBJ2-3	.	.	TGTGCCAGCAGCCTAGTAATCGGGACAGATACGCAGTATTTT	CASSLVIGTDTQYF
TRBV6-7	TRBJ1-2	.	TRBD1	TGTGCCAGCAGTTTGAGGGGGGGACAGGGCTCCCCGAACTATGGCTACACCTTC	CASSLRGGQGSPNYGYTF
TRBV12-3/TRBV12-4	TRBJ2-3	.	.	TGTGCCAGCAGTTTGGTCTACACAGATACGCAGTATTTT	CASSLVYTDTQYF
TRBV19	TRBJ1-1	.	TRBD1	TGTGCCAGTACCGGGACAGGGGCAGGAACTGAAGCTTTCTTT	CASTGTGAGTEAFF
TRBV21-1	TRBJ2-7	.	.	TGTGCCAGCAGCCCTCTGGAGACAGGGGACGGTTGGGGCTACGAGCAGTACTTC	CASSPLETGDGWGYEQYF
TRBV5-6	TRBJ2-5	.	.	TGTGCCAGCAGCCGCGGGACGCGTCTGGAGACCCAGTACTTC	CASSRGTRLETQYF
TRBV15	TRBJ2-1	.	.	TGTGCCACCAGCAGAGGCACAGGGATGGGGCAATACAATGAGCAGTTCTTC	CATSRGTGMGQYNEQFF
TRBV15	TRBJ1-2	.	.	TGTGCCACCAGCAGAGATGCGGCATCGGACTATGGCTACACCTTC	CATSRDAASDYGYTF
TRBV28	TRBJ1-4	.	.	TGTGCCAGCAGCAACGGGGGGGGCAGGGAAAAACTGTTTTTT	CASSNGGGREKLFF
TRBV2	TRBJ1-1	.	TRBD1	TGTGCCAGCAGTTACGGACAGGCGAACACTGAAGCTTTCTTT	CASSYGQANTEAFF
TRBV14	TRBJ1-2	.	.	TGTGCCAGCAGCCCACAGCCGAACTATGGCTACACCTTC	CASSPQPNYGYTF
TRBV13	TRBJ2-2	.	TRBD2	TGTGCCAGCAGAGGGGGACTAGCGGGACACACCGGGGAGCTGTTTTTT	CASRGGLAGHTGELFF
TRBV2	TRBJ2-2	.	.	TGTGCCAGCAGTGTCGAGGGAGTAGGCACCGGGGAGCTGTTTTTT	CASSVEGVGTGELFF
TRBV3-1/TRBV3-2	TRBJ1-1	.	.	TGTGCCAGCAGACTTTTCACAGGGAACACTGAAGCTTTCTTT	CASRLFTGNTEAFF
TRBV4-3	TRBJ2-2	.	.	TGCGCCAGCAGCCGCGCATCCCACAGGAACATTCGCTCCAACACCGGGGAGCTGTTTTTT	CASSRASHRNIRSNTGELFF
TRBV27	TRBJ2-2	.	.	TGTGCCAGCTGTACCACCGGGACAAAGAACACCGGGGAGCTGTTTTTT	CASCTTGTKNTGELFF
TRBV3-1/TRBV3-2	TRBJ1-2	.	.	TGTGCCAGCAGCCACGGGGGGAATGGCTACACCTTC	CASSHGGNGYTF
TRBV4-2	TRBJ1-2	.	.	TGTGCCAGCAGCCAAGATTTAGGGGGCTATGGCTACACCTTC	CASSQDLGGYGYTF
TRBV18	TRBJ1-1	.	.	TGTGCCAGCTCACCGAGAATAACAGGAGACTCAGAAGCTTTCTTT	CASSPRITGDSEAFF
TRBV18	TRBJ2-4	.	.	TGTGCCAGCTCACCAGGCTTAGGAGTAACACAGGAGTCCAAAAACATTCAGTACTTC	CASSPGLGVTQESKNIQYF
TRBV7-9	TRBJ2-7	.	TRBD1	TGTGCCAGCAGGGACGGGACAGGGGGTTACGAGCAGTACTTC	CASRDGTGGYEQYF
TRBV18	TRBJ2-1	.	TRBD1	TGTGCCAGCTCTTCCGGGACAGGGGGAGGTAATGAGCAGTTCTTC	CASSSGTGGGNEQFF
TRBV6-6	TRBJ2-1	.	TRBD2	TGTGCCAGCACCTCTGGGACTAGCAGGATGTATGAGCAGTTCTTC	CASTSGTSRMYEQFF
TRBV2	TRBJ1-4	.	.	TGTGCCAGCAGTGAGGGACACCTTAATGAAAAACTGTTTTTT	CASSEGHLNEKLFF
TRBV7-2	TRBJ2-7	.	.	TGTGCCAGCAGCTTCGGCGGGGTGAGCGAGCAGTACTTC	CASSFGGVSEQYF
TRBV3-1/TRBV3-2	TRBJ2-7	.	.	TGTGCCAGCAGGGCGGGTTTAGGAAGTTCAGAGCAGTACTTC	CASRAGLGSSEQYF
TRBV11-2	TRBJ1-3	once	.	TGTGCCAGCAGCTTATCTACTGGGCAGCTCTCTGGAAACACCATATATTTT	CASSLSTGQLSGNTIYF